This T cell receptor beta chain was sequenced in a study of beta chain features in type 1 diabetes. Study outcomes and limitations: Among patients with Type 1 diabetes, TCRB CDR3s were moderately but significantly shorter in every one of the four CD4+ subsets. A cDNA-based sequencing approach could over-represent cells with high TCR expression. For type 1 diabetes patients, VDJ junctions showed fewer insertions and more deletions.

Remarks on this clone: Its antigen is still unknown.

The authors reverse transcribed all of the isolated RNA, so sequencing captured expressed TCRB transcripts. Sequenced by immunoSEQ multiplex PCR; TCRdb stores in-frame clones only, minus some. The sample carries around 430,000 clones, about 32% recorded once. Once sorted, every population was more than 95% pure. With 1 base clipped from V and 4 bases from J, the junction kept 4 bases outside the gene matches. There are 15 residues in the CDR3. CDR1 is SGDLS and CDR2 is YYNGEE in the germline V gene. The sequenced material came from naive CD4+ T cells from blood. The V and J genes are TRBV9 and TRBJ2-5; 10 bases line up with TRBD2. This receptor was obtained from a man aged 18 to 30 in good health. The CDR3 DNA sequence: TGTGCCAGCAGCGTACGGCTAGCGGGAGCAGAGACCCAGTACTTC. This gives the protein CASSVRLAGAETQYF. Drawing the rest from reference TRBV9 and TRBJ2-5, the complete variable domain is DSGVTQTPKHLITATGQRVTLRCSPRSGDLSVYWYQQSLDQGLQFLIQYYNGEERAKGNILERFSAQQFPDLHSELNLSSLELGDSALYFCASSVRLAGAETQYFGPGTRLLVL.